These 11 T cell receptor beta chains came from one sample sequenced in a study of CD4 T cells in relation to SARS-CoV-2 and coronaviruses (dated by TCRdb to the early 2020s). CD4+ T cells from unexposed donors were collected before the COVID-19 pandemic (2011-2018). After about 9 days of culture, CD4+ T cells were isolated with the EasySep CD4+ T cell isolation kit. Which antigens these TCRs recognize remains unknown. The method was the immunoSEQ multiplex PCR assay. As stored in TCRdb, this immuneACCESS dataset retains in-frame rearrangements with V and J assigned. A fraction of the clones does not appear; measured against another copy, unresolved V genes explain less than half of the discrepancy, and the remainder lacks a known reason. The sample yields 25,000 to 30,000 clones; 70% to 80% were counted once. The top ten clonotypes cover 20% to 25% of the sample. Specimen: CD4+ T cells from PBMCs, cultured in vitro. Receptors originate from a human donor in good health.

The table lists this clone with a few counts. The J gene is TRBJ2-1, the V gene TRBV4-3, with D unresolved. Germline V gene sequence: CDR1 LGHNA, CDR2 YSLEER. V lost 2 bases, J lost 1 base, and 6 bases lay in between. The CDR3 extends over 14 amino acids. The DNA for the CDR3 is TGCGCCAGCAGCCAACTCGGGTCCTACAATGAGCAGTTCTTC. Amino acid sequence: CASSQLGSYNEQFF.

The chain recombines TRBV4-1 with TRBJ2-5, with D perhaps TRBD2 (6 bases). CDR1 is MGHRA and CDR2 is YSYEKL in the germline V gene. Between the trimmed V and J ends, which lost 2 bases and 4 bases, there was a span of 14 bases. The CDR3 sequence is 15 residues long. Here the CDR3 DNA reads TGCGCCAGCAGCCAACTCGGACTAATCAGAGAGACCCAGTACTTC. The encoded protein is CASSQLGLIRETQYF.

The chain uses TRBV6-6 and TRBJ1-1, with D unresolved. From germline, CDR1 is MNHNY and CDR2 SVGAGI (reference sequence). V dropped 5 bases and J dropped 4 bases, with 14 bases sitting between them. The CDR3 loop spans 14 amino acids. CDR3 residues: CASSTGRLGTEAFF. For the CDR3, the DNA is TGTGCCAGCAGTACCGGACGGTTGGGCACTGAAGCTTTCTTT.

The CDR3 sequence: CASRRDRDTEAFF. Here the CDR3 DNA reads TGTGCCAGCAGACGGGACAGGGACACTGAAGCTTTCTTT. This chain joins TRBV7-3 and TRBJ1-1; 9 nucleotides align to TRBD1. Germline V gene lookup returns CDR1 SGHTA and CDR2 FQGTGA. J was trimmed by 3 bases and V by 6 bases; bases with no gene match: 2. The CDR3 totals 13 residues.

J is TRBJ2-3 and V is TRBV13; 9 positions match TRBD2. The length of the CDR3 is 16 residues. V was pared by 1 base and J by 1 base, with 3 bases of the junction left unmatched. CDR1 and CDR2 from the germline V gene are PRHDT and FYEKMQ (reference sequence). CDR3 region: CASSLVASGGTDTQYF. The CDR3, as DNA: TGTGCCAGCAGCTTAGTTGCTAGCGGGGGCACAGATACGCAGTATTTT. Full variable domain (outside the CDR3, taken from reference TRBV13 and TRBJ2-3): AAGVIQSPRHLIKEKRETATLKCYPIPRHDTVYWYQQGPGQDPQFLISFYEKMQSDKGSIPDRFSAQQFSDYHSELNMSSLELGDSALYFCASSLVASGGTDTQYFGPGTRLTVL.

The chain has TRBV28 and TRBJ1-4; TRBD1 aligns across 8 bases. CDR1 is MDHEN, CDR2 SYDVKM, per germline. V was pared by 5 bases and J by 7 bases, with 9 bases of the junction left unmatched. The CDR3 is 15 residues long. Here the CDR3 DNA reads TGTGCCAGCAGTCGGATCGGACAGGGTGGTGAAAAACTGTTTTTT. The encoded protein is CASSRIGQGGEKLFF. The variable domain in full, completed from reference TRBV28 and TRBJ1-4, reads DVKVTQSSRYLVKRTGEKVFLECVQDMDHENMFWYRQDPGLGLRLIYFSYDVKMKEKGDIPEGYSVSREKKERFSLILESASTNQTSMYLCASSRIGQGGEKLFFGSGTQLSVL.

This chain uses TRBV4-3 with TRBJ2-3; D remains unclear. The V end was cut by 0 bases, the J end by 3 bases, with 16 bases between. Per the germline V gene, CDR1 is LGHNA and CDR2 is YSLEER. The length of the CDR3 is 17 residues. This CDR3 is CASSQEVPGTVTDTQYF. CDR3 nucleotides: TGCGCCAGCAGCCAAGAGGTTCCTGGAACGGTTACAGATACGCAGTATTTT.

The chain employs TRBV5-1 and TRBJ1-6; D might be TRBD1 (5 bases). This CDR3 comprises 16 residues. Germline values: CDR1 SGHRS, CDR2 YFSETQ. V lost 0 bases and J 4 bases, leaving 11 bases between the germline ends. The DNA for the CDR3 is TGCGCCAGCAGCTTGGACGGGGCAGGTTATAATTCACCCCTCCACTTT. Protein sequence: CASSLDGAGYNSPLHF.

The V and J genes are TRBV21-1 and TRBJ2-3; the table's TRBD2 call for D was not verified on the DNA. TRBV21-1 is listed as a pseudogene. This CDR3 spans 17 amino acids. The CDR3 DNA reads as TGTGCCAGCAGCAAAGGGGACGAAGCGGGGGGGACAGATACGCAGTATTTT. Translating it yields CASSKGDEAGGTDTQYF.

This rearrangement joins TRBV29-1 to TRBJ2-2, with D maybe TRBD1 (6 bases). Trimming removed 7 bases from V and 0 bases from J, with 12 bases in between. This CDR3 spans 14 amino acids. Germline V gene lookup returns CDR1 SQVTM and CDR2 ANQGSEA. The CDR3 DNA follows: TGCAGCGCCCGGACAGCTTCGAACACCGGGGAGCTGTTTTTT. Encoded protein: CSARTASNTGELFF.

The chain carries TRBV7-9 and TRBJ2-3, with 9 positions matching TRBD1. Per the germline V gene, CDR1 is SEHNR and CDR2 is FQNEAQ (reference sequence). CDR3 length: 15 residues. With V trimmed by 8 bases and J by 4 bases, 10 bases remained unmatched. CDR3 DNA sequence: TGTGCCAGCGGGATTGGGACAGGGAGCGCAGATACGCAGTATTTT. The encoded protein is CASGIGTGSADTQYF.